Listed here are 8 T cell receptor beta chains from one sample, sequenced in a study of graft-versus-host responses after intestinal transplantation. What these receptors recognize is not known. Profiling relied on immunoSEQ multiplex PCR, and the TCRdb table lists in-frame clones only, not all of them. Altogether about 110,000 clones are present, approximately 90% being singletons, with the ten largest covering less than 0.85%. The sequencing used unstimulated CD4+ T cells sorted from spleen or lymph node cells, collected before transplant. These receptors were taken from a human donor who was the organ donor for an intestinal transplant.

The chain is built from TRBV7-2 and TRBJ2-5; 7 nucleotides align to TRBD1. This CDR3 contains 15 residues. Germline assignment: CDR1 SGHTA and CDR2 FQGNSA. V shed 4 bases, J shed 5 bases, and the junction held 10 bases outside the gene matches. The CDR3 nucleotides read TGTGCCAGCAGCTCGTGGACAGGACCGTCGGAGACCCAGTACTTC. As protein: CASSSWTGPSETQYF.

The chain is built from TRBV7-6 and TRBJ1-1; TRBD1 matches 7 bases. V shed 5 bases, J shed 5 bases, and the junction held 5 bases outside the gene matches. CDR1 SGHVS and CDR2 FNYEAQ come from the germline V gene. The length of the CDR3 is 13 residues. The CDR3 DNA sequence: TGTGCCAGCAGCGATAACAGGGGTACTGAAGCTTTCTTT. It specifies CASSDNRGTEAFF. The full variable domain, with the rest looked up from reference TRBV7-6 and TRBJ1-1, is GAGVSQSPRYKVTKRGQDVALRCDPISGHVSLYWYRQALGQGPEFLTYFNYEAQQDKSGLPNDRFSAERPEGSISTLTIQRTEQRDSAMYRCASSDNRGTEAFFGQGTRLTVV.

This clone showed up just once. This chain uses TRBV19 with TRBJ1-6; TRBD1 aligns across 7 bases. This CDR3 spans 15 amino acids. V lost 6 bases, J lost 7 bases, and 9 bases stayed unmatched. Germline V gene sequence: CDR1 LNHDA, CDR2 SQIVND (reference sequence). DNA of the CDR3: TGTGCCAGTAGAGGACAGGTCGCAGGAAATTCACCCCTCCACTTT. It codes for CASRGQVAGNSPLHF. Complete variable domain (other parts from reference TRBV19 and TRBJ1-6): DGGITQSPKYLFRKEGQNVTLSCEQNLNHDAMYWYRQDPGQGLRLIYYSQIVNDFQKGDIAEGYSVSREKKESFPLTVTSAQKNPTAFYLCASRGQVAGNSPLHFGNGTRLTVT.

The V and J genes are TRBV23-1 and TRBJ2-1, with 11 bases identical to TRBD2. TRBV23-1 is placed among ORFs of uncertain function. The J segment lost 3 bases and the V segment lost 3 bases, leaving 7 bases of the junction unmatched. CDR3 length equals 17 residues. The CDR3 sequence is CASSHPFTSGSYNEQFF. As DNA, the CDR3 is TGCGCCAGCAGTCACCCATTCACTAGCGGGAGCTACAATGAGCAGTTCTTC.

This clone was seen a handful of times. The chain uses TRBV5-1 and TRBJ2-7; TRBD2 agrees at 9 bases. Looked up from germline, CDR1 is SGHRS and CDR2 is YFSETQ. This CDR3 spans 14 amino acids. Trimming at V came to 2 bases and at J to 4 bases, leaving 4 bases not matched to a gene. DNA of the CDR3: TGCGCCAGCAGCTTTTTAGCGGGGGAATACGAGCAGTACTTC. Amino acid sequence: CASSFLAGEYEQYF.

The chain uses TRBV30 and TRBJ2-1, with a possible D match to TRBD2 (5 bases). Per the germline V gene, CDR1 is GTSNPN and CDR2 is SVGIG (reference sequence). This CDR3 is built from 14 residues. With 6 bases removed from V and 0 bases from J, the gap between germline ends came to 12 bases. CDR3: CACWTAASYNEQFF. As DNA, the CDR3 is TGTGCCTGCTGGACTGCCGCCTCCTACAATGAGCAGTTCTTC. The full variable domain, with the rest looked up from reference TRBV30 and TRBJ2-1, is SQTIHQWPATLVQPVGSPLSLECTVEGTSNPNLYWYRQAAGRGLQLLFYSVGIGQISSEVPQNLSASRPQDRQFILSSKKLLLSDSGFYLCACWTAASYNEQFFGPGTRLTVL.

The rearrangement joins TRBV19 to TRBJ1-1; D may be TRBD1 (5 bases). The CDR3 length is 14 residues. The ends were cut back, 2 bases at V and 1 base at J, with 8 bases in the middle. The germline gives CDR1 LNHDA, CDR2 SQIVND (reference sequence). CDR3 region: CASSIPGTNTEAFF. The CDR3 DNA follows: TGTGCCAGTAGTATACCCGGGACGAACACTGAAGCTTTCTTT.

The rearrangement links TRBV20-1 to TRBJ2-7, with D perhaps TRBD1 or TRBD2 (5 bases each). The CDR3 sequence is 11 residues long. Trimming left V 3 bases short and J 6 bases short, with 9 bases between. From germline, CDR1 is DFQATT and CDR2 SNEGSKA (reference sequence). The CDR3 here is CSARGTSEQYF. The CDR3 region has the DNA TGCAGTGCTAGGGGGACGTCCGAGCAGTACTTC.